The clone carrying this T cell receptor beta chain came up many times. Germline CDR1 and CDR2: MNHNS and SASEGT. J lost 4 bases, V lost 0 bases, and 4 bases had no gene match. The CDR3 covers 16 residues. Researchers took RNA transcripts and amplified the TCR beta CDR3 regions from them. The primer set for the first-round RT-PCR of the TCR CDR3 was HTBI. MiXCR was run by TCRdb on the multiplex PCR reads, yielding one entry per CDR3 protein. The sample lists some 580,000 distinct CDR3 sequences, approximately 16% occurring once. It was uncontrolled infection, other autoimmune disease, pregnancy or lactation that excluded patients. These data belong to a study of T cells in Graves' hyperthyroidism and ophthalmopathy.

The sequence derives from a woman aged 40 to 50 with Graves' ophthalmopathy. The chain is built from TRBV6-1 and TRBJ2-1; 9 bases fit TRBD2. Sequencing was done on a sample of blood. CDR3: CASSEAWLAGYNEQFF. CDR3 DNA: TGTGCCAGCAGTGAAGCGTGGCTAGCGGGGTACAATGAGCAGTTCTTC.